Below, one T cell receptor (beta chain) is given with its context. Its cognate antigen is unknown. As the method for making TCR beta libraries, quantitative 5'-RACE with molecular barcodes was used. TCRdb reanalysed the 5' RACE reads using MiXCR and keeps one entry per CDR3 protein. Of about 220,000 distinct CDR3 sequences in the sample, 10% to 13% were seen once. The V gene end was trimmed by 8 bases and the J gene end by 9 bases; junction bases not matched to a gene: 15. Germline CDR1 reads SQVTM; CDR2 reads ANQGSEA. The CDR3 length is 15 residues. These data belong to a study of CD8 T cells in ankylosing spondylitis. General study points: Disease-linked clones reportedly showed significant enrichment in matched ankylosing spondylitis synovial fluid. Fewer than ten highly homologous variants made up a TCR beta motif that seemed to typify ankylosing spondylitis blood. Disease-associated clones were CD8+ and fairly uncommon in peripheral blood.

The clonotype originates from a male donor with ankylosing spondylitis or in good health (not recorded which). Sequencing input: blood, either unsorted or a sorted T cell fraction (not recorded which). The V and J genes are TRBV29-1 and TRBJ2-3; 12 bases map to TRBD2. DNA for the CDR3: TGCAGCTTCCCCAGAAGAGGACTAGCGGGGTTCACGCAGTATTTT. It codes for CSFPRRGLAGFTQYF.